The clone carrying this T cell receptor beta chain was detected once. The data belong to a study of blood T cell repertoires in COVID-19. Looking at the study overall: Whether acute or convalescent, the COVID-19 samples came from the United States, Italy and Spain. PBMCs, B-cell-depleted T cells, or T cells provided the cDNA or gDNA that made up the material.

As originally analysed: Researchers report that nucleated cell counts were estimated from reference gene primer amplification. Profiling relied on immunoSEQ multiplex PCR, and the TCRdb table lists in-frame clones only, not all of them. V and J calls and clone size are as listed in that table; D and trimming were resolved from the DNA. The sample records 200,000 to 250,000 clones, about 88% being singletons. Germline-derived CDR1 and CDR2 are SGHRS and YFSETQ. The CDR3 covers 16 residues. V gave up 0 bases and J gave up 1 base, with 13 bases separating them. This rearrangement joins TRBV5-1 to TRBJ1-1; a weak D match, TRBD1 (5 bases). This TCR was sampled from a man aged 60 to 75 with acute or convalescent COVID-19. Sequencing input: peripheral blood. The CDR3 nucleotides read TGCGCCAGCAGCTTGGAGGGGTCAAGAGGGAACACTGAAGCTTTCTTT. Protein product: CASSLEGSRGNTEAFF.